The 26 T cell receptor beta chains given below trace back to one sample, sequenced in a study of blood T cell repertoires in COVID-19. Sequenced by immunoSEQ multiplex PCR; TCRdb stores in-frame clones only, minus some. The sample yields 40,000 or so clones, 90% seen once. The source material was peripheral blood. These receptors originate from a man aged 55 to 69 with active or convalescent COVID-19.

In its sample, this clone was seen once. This chain links TRBV27 with TRBJ1-2, with 10 bases aligning to TRBD1. CDR1 and CDR2 (germline): MNHEY, SMNVEV (reference sequence). CDR3 size: 15 residues. Germline trimming cut 3 bases from V and 0 bases from J; bases unmatched to any gene: 1. The CDR3 loop is CASSLGTGANYGYTF. The CDR3 nucleotides read TGTGCCAGCAGTTTGGGGACAGGGGCTAACTATGGCTACACCTTC.

The chain is built from TRBV5-1 and TRBJ2-5; 8 nucleotides align to TRBD1. The CDR3 covers 17 residues. With 4 bases clipped from V and 5 bases from J, the junction kept 16 bases outside the gene matches. Germline CDR1 is SGHRS and CDR2 is YFSETQ. CDR3 region: CASSPPVRQGLEETQYF. Written as DNA, the CDR3 is TGCGCCAGCAGCCCGCCCGTCCGACAGGGGTTGGAGGAGACCCAGTACTTC.

The chain couples TRBV4-2 to TRBJ2-7; tentative D call: TRBD2 (5 bases). Trimming stripped 4 bases from V and 5 bases from J, with 12 bases between. The germline V gene has CDR1 LGHNA and CDR2 YNFKEQ. The CDR3 runs to 13 residues. The CDR3 here is CASSRLRVDEQYF. For the CDR3, the DNA is TGTGCCAGCAGCCGACTAAGGGTGGACGAGCAGTACTTC.

This sequence joins TRBV7-8 and TRBJ2-1; D perhaps matches TRBD1 (6 bases). This CDR3 is 13 amino acids long. CDR1 and CDR2 (germline): SGHVS, FQNEAQ. V was pared by 5 bases and J by 9 bases, with 14 bases between. CDR3 in amino acids: CASSALQGSEQFF. As DNA, the CDR3 is TGTGCCAGCAGCGCCCTACAGGGCAGTGAGCAGTTCTTC. The full variable domain, with the rest looked up from reference TRBV7-8 and TRBJ2-1, is GAGVSQSPRYKVAKRGQDVALRCDPISGHVSLFWYQQALGQGPEFLTYFQNEAQLDKSGLPSDRFFAERPEGSVSTLKIQRTQQEDSAVYLCASSALQGSEQFFGPGTRLTVL.

The chain is built from TRBV7-9 and TRBJ2-5, with 11 bases lining up with TRBD1. The germline gives CDR1 SEHNR, CDR2 FQNEAQ (reference sequence). The CDR3 runs to 17 residues. V gave up 5 bases and J gave up 5 bases; unmatched junction bases: 13. The CDR3 region is CASSPGQGESFGETQYF. Here the CDR3 DNA reads TGTGCCAGCAGCCCGGGACAGGGGGAGTCTTTTGGGGAGACCCAGTACTTC.

The chain joins TRBV10-3 to TRBJ1-5; TRBD1 matches 8 bases. Germline V CDR1 and CDR2: ENHRY, SYGVKD. V lost 4 bases, J lost 7 bases, and 6 bases stayed unmatched. This CDR3 spans 14 amino acids. This CDR3 is CAISGAGGEQPQHF. The CDR3 nucleotides read TGTGCCATCAGTGGGGCAGGGGGCGAACAGCCCCAGCATTTT.

This clone was detected a few times. The chain joins TRBV6-5 to TRBJ2-4; the D gene is possibly TRBD2 (6 bases). The CDR3 sequence is 13 residues long. Trimming left V 6 bases short and J 8 bases short, with 14 bases between. In germline, CDR1 is MNHEY, CDR2 SVGAGI. The CDR3 nucleotides are TGTGCCAGCAGAAAGACTAGTCTCGACATTCAGTACTTC. This codes for CASRKTSLDIQYF.

The CDR3 is CASRSAGASQETQYF. The CDR3 DNA is TGTGCCAGCAGATCGGCGGGAGCTTCTCAAGAGACCCAGTACTTC. The chain is built from TRBV5-4 and TRBJ2-5; 7 positions agree with TRBD2. J lost 2 bases, V lost 5 bases, and 9 bases had no gene match. The CDR3 runs to 15 residues. CDR1 is SGHNT and CDR2 is YYREEE in the germline V gene (reference sequence).

V is TRBV19 and J is TRBJ1-5; TRBD1 matches 8 bases. This CDR3 is built from 18 residues. The germline gives CDR1 LNHDA, CDR2 SQIVND (reference sequence). The V gene end was trimmed by 4 bases and the J gene end by 2 bases; junction bases not matched to a gene: 13. In DNA, the CDR3 is TGTGCCAGTAGTACCTTCGGGCAGGGGGCGAGAGGCAATCAGCCCCAGCATTTT. It is translated as CASSTFGQGARGNQPQHF.

The V and J genes are TRBV9 and TRBJ2-7, with TRBD2 matching over 7 bases. Germline-derived CDR1 and CDR2 are SGDLS and YYNGEE. The V gene end was trimmed by 3 bases and the J gene end by 2 bases; junction bases not matched to a gene: 5. This CDR3 spans 14 amino acids. The CDR3 protein is CASSDGTMAYEQYF. CDR3 nucleotides: TGTGCCAGCAGCGACGGGACTATGGCCTACGAGCAGTACTTC.

V is TRBV14 and J is TRBJ2-7; D is undetermined. The CDR3 consists of 13 residues. Germline CDR1 reads SGHDN; CDR2 reads FVKESK. Trimming left V 2 bases short and J 7 bases short, with 12 bases between. CDR3: CASSQLTYAEQYF. The CDR3 DNA reads TGTGCCAGCAGCCAACTGACATATGCGGAGCAGTACTTC.

In its sample, this clone was seen a few times. The chain combines TRBV6-5 with TRBJ1-6; 7 nucleotides agree with TRBD1. Per germline, CDR1 MNHEY and CDR2 SVGAGI. V trimming: 6 bases; J trimming: 3 bases; junction bases outside the gene matches: 5. CDR3 length: 15 residues. For the CDR3, the DNA is TGTGCCAGCAGAGACCGGGACAGCTATAATTCACCCCTCCACTTT. Encoded protein: CASRDRDSYNSPLHF.

The chain carries TRBV18 and TRBJ1-6; D is ambiguous. The CDR3 is 12 amino acids. Trimming cost V 3 bases and J 8 bases, with 5 bases left between them. Germline assignment: CDR1 KGHSH and CDR2 LQKENI. Written as DNA, the CDR3 is TGTGCCAGCTCACCGGCGGATTCACCCCTCCACTTT. It codes for CASSPADSPLHF.

V usage is TRBV7-2 and J usage is TRBJ2-6, with 12 bases aligning to TRBD1. Germline CDR1 and CDR2: SGHTA and FQGNSA. V was clipped by 0 bases and J by 1 base; unmatched bases: 13. The CDR3 sequence is 22 residues long. CDR3 amino acids: CASSLAPGGTGGRRSGANVLTF. The CDR3, as DNA: TGTGCCAGCAGCTTAGCCCCCGGGGGGACAGGGGGCAGAAGGTCTGGGGCCAACGTCCTGACTTTC.

This clone came up once. J is TRBJ2-5 and V is TRBV29-1; D is uncertain. Trimming shortened V by 7 bases and J by 5 bases, and 17 bases separated the two germline ends. The CDR3 is made up of 13 amino acids. Per the germline V gene, CDR1 is SQVTM and CDR2 is ANQGSEA. CDR3 sequence (DNA): TGCAGCGCCGGAACCCACGACACGGAGACCCAGTACTTC. Translation: CSAGTHDTETQYF.

The chain employs TRBV6-5 and TRBJ1-4; D is undetermined. Trimming stripped 6 bases from V and 7 bases from J, with 18 bases between. Germline lookup yields CDR1 MNHEY and CDR2 SVGAGI. This CDR3 region has 15 residues. The CDR3 sequence is CASRPSGSGFEKLFF. In DNA form, the CDR3 reads TGTGCCAGCAGGCCCTCGGGATCAGGCTTTGAAAAACTGTTTTTT.

The chain carries TRBV10-1 and TRBJ2-1, with D maybe TRBD1 (6 bases). CDR1 and CDR2 from the germline V gene are WNHNN and SYGVQD (reference sequence). This CDR3 comprises 16 residues. Trimming stripped 5 bases from V and 6 bases from J, with 20 bases between. The CDR3 DNA follows: TGCGCCAGCAGTCCATTTGGGGGCTGGAACGTCAATGAGCAGTTCTTC. Translation gives CASSPFGGWNVNEQFF.

The count of this clone is one. The CDR3 protein is CAISGLAGADEQFF. The DNA of the CDR3 is TGTGCCATCAGTGGACTAGCGGGAGCCGATGAGCAGTTCTTC. The rearrangement uses TRBV10-3 and TRBJ2-1; TRBD2 matches 12 bases. V shed 4 bases, J shed 8 bases, and the junction held 3 bases outside the gene matches. Per the germline V gene, CDR1 is ENHRY and CDR2 is SYGVKD. The CDR3 covers 14 residues.

The V and J genes are TRBV6-5 and TRBJ1-6, with 9 bases fitting TRBD1. The V gene end was trimmed by 0 bases and the J gene end by 11 bases; junction bases not matched to a gene: 8. The germline V gene encodes CDR1 MNHEY and CDR2 SVGAGI. The CDR3 is 16 residues long. CDR3 sequence: CASSYSLQGATPPLHF. For the CDR3, the DNA is TGTGCCAGCAGTTACTCATTACAGGGGGCGACCCCACCCCTCCACTTT.

In this sample, this clone turned up a few times. The chain recombines TRBV7-9 with TRBJ1-1; perhaps TRBD1 as D (5 bases). V was shortened by 4 bases and J by 0 bases, with 9 bases between the two germline ends. The germline V gene has CDR1 SEHNR and CDR2 FQNEAQ (reference sequence). The CDR3 runs to 14 residues. The CDR3 is CASSSQGMNTEAFF. The CDR3 DNA sequence: TGTGCCAGCAGCTCTCAGGGAATGAACACTGAAGCTTTCTTT.

The CDR3 region is CALDGSKGANVLTF. The CDR3, as DNA: TGTGCCCTGGATGGGAGTAAAGGGGCCAACGTCCTGACTTTC. This chain connects TRBV30 to TRBJ2-6; D might be TRBD2 (5 bases). The ends were cut back, 8 bases at V and 4 bases at J, with 15 bases in the middle. The CDR3 contains 14 residues. CDR1 is GTSNPN and CDR2 is SVGIG in the germline V gene (reference sequence).

V and J are TRBV9 and TRBJ2-1; a possible D gene is TRBD2 (6 bases). This CDR3 is 14 amino acids long. In germline, CDR1 is SGDLS, CDR2 YYNGEE. V shed 4 bases and J shed 7 bases, with 15 bases lying between them. CDR3 DNA sequence: TGTGCCAGCAGCCCGCGGGACCACCGGAATGAGCAGTTCTTC. It codes for CASSPRDHRNEQFF.

The V call is TRBV7-2, the J call TRBJ1-4; D may be TRBD1 (6 bases). V lost 5 bases and J lost 8, with 15 bases in between. From germline, CDR1 is SGHTA and CDR2 FQGNSA. This CDR3 region has 14 residues. The CDR3: CASSGRDIREKLFF. CDR3 DNA sequence: TGTGCCAGCAGCGGCAGGGACATTAGGGAAAAACTGTTTTTT.

V usage is TRBV29-1 and J usage is TRBJ2-1, with TRBD2 identical over 10 bases. Germline CDR1 reads SQVTM; CDR2 reads ANQGSEA. V gave up 0 bases and J gave up 5 bases; unmatched junction bases: 13. The CDR3 runs 18 residues. CDR3 loop: CSVEERGWRGLADNEQFF. The CDR3 DNA sequence: TGCAGCGTTGAAGAGAGAGGTTGGAGAGGACTAGCGGACAATGAGCAGTTCTTC.

The chain has TRBV7-8 and TRBJ2-1, with 13 positions matching TRBD2. The V gene's germline CDR1 is SGHVS and CDR2 FQNEAQ. Germline trimming cut 4 bases from V and 16 bases from J; bases unmatched to any gene: 13. This CDR3 is 15 amino acids long. CDR3 residues: CASSSPGLAGQGRFF. The CDR3 nucleotides are TGTGCCAGCAGCTCCCCGGGACTAGCGGGGCAGGGGCGTTTCTTC.

The CDR3 DNA sequence: TGTGCCACCAGGAAACCGGGACAGGGCAGCTCCTACGAGCAGTACTTC. Protein: CATRKPGQGSSYEQYF. The chain carries TRBV24-1 and TRBJ2-7; 9 nucleotides line up with TRBD1. The length of the CDR3 is 16 residues. V gave up 7 bases and J gave up 0 bases; unmatched junction bases: 9. The germline gives CDR1 KGHDR, CDR2 SFDVKD.